This passage covers 14 T cell receptor beta chains from one sample sequenced in a study of T cells in Graves' hyperthyroidism and ophthalmopathy. Amplification targeted TCR beta CDR3 regions from RNA transcripts. In the first-round RT-PCR of the TCR CDR3, the HTBI primer set was used. TCRdb re-called the multiplex PCR reads through MiXCR, storing one row per CDR3 protein. Of about 640,000 distinct CDR3 sequences listed, more than 20% are singletons. Sequenced input: blood. All receptors come from a young man with Graves' ophthalmopathy.

This clonotype was detected a few times. The chain carries TRBV9 and TRBJ2-5, with D perhaps matching TRBD2 (6 bases). Germline V CDR1 and CDR2: SGDLS, YYNGEE. The V end was cut by 0 bases, the J end by 0 bases, with 6 bases between. The CDR3 runs 14 residues. The CDR3 DNA sequence: TGTGCCAGCAGCGTAGGCGGGAACCAAGAGACCCAGTACTTC. As protein: CASSVGGNQETQYF.

This clonotype was recorded a few times. The chain employs TRBV7-8 and TRBJ2-2, with D possibly being TRBD2 (5 bases). The germline gives CDR1 SGHVS, CDR2 FQNEAQ. V was clipped by 6 bases and J by 1 base, with 15 bases between them. The CDR3 runs 16 residues. CDR3 in amino acids: CASRPGMGQNTGELFF. Here the CDR3 DNA reads TGTGCCAGCAGACCCGGGATGGGTCAGAACACCGGGGAGCTGTTTTTT.

This clonotype was found many times. The chain combines TRBV7-2 with TRBJ2-1; TRBD1 matches at 11 bases. The V and J ends lost 5 bases and 6 bases, in that order; junction bases with no gene match: 6. CDR3 length: 15 amino acids. Germline V gives CDR1 SGHTA, CDR2 FQGNSA. CDR3 bases: TGTGCCAGCAGCCGTCCCGGGACAGGGGGCAATGAGCAGTTCTTC. Translating gives CASSRPGTGGNEQFF.

The chain joins TRBV7-9 to TRBJ2-7; D may be TRBD1 or TRBD2 (5 bases each). The CDR3 is 16 amino acids. CDR1 and CDR2 from the germline V gene are SEHNR and FQNEAQ (reference sequence). Deletions cut 1 base from V and 2 bases from J, with 15 bases between. The CDR3 loop is CASSLGTGTGTYEQYF. The CDR3 DNA is TGTGCCAGCAGCTTAGGGACCGGGACGGGAACCTACGAGCAGTACTTC.

This clonotype was counted at least ten times. The chain uses TRBV3-1 and TRBJ1-1; perhaps TRBD1 as D (5 bases). V gave up 4 bases and J gave up 1 base, with 10 bases separating them. The CDR3 is made up of 14 amino acids. Looked up from germline, CDR1 is LGHDT and CDR2 is YNNKEL (reference sequence). CDR3 in DNA: TGTGCCAGCAGCCTTGGGACGTCGAACACTGAAGCTTTCTTT. Protein sequence: CASSLGTSNTEAFF. The full variable domain, completed using reference TRBV3-1 and TRBJ1-1, is DTAVSQTPKYLVTQMGNDKSIKCEQNLGHDTMYWYKQDSKKFLKIMFSYNNKELIINETVPNRFSPKSPDKAHLNLHINSLELGDSAVYFCASSLGTSNTEAFFGQGTRLTVV.

Many counts were recorded for this clonotype. One junction end disagrees with the germline gene, perhaps due to a read error. This chain uses TRBV5-1 with TRBJ2-1; D is possibly TRBD2 (6 bases). The CDR3 contains 15 residues. Germline-derived CDR1 and CDR2 are SGHRS and YFSETQ. The CDR3 coding sequence is TGTGCCAGCAGCTTAGAACTAGCCGGCTACAATGAGCAGTTCTTC. As protein: CASSLELAGYNEQFF.

The chain employs TRBV12-3 or TRBV12-4 and TRBJ1-2; D perhaps matches TRBD1 (6 bases). V gave up 6 bases and J gave up 8 bases, with 16 bases separating them. The CDR3 is 13 amino acids. The CDR3 sequence: CASRLLGGRGYTF. In nucleotides, the CDR3 is TGTGCCAGCAGACTCTTGGGGGGCCGCGGCTACACCTTC.

The J gene is TRBJ1-3, the V gene TRBV6-1; a weak D match, TRBD1 (6 bases). CDR3 size: 14 residues. V lost 6 bases, J lost 2 bases, and 11 bases lay in between. Germline loops: CDR1 MNHNS, CDR2 SASEGT. DNA for the CDR3: TGTGCCAGCAGGATCAGGGGACCTGGAAACACCATATATTTT. Translation: CASRIRGPGNTIYF.

The V gene is TRBV4-2, the J gene TRBJ2-4, with TRBD2 matching over 12 bases. Per the germline V gene, CDR1 is LGHNA and CDR2 is YNFKEQ. The CDR3 length is 15 residues. Trimming removed 1 base from V and 9 bases from J; junction bases left unmatched: 4. DNA for the CDR3: TGTGCCAGCAGCCAAGGACTAGCGGGAGCGGGCATTCAGTACTTC. Protein: CASSQGLAGAGIQYF.

This clonotype was detected ten times or more. The J gene is TRBJ1-5, the V gene TRBV12-3 or TRBV12-4; D unclear. With 3 bases removed from V and 4 bases from J, the gap between germline ends came to 4 bases. CDR3 length: 12 amino acids. The CDR3 spells CASSFLNQPQHF. In DNA form, the CDR3 reads TGTGCCAGCAGTTTTCTTAATCAGCCCCAGCATTTT.

This rearrangement joins TRBV2 to TRBJ1-6; 9 nucleotides align to TRBD1. Germline CDR1 SNHLY, CDR2 FYNNEI. There are 19 residues in the CDR3. V shed 6 bases and J 6 bases; nucleotides not matched to a gene: 18. CDR3 in DNA: TGTGCCAGCAGGAATCCCGGGACAGGGAGCGGTTCTGGTAATTCACCCCTCCACTTT. This sequence encodes CASRNPGTGSGSGNSPLHF.

Regarding this clonotype: A single base separates this from a much larger clone, so it may be a read error. The gene calls are TRBV24-1 and TRBJ2-1; TRBD2 aligns across 15 bases. Germline loops: CDR1 KGHDR, CDR2 SFDVKD. The CDR3 extends over 16 amino acids. J gave up 4 bases and V 9 bases, and 6 bases lay outside the gene matches. The CDR3 region has the DNA TGTGCCACCGGGGGACTAGCGGGAGGAACTTACAATGAGCAGTTCTTC. Translation: CATGGLAGGTYNEQFF.

This clonotype was recorded at least ten times. The CDR3 is CSARDDSRSHYEQYF. CDR3 sequence (DNA): TGCAGTGCTAGAGATGACAGCCGGTCCCACTACGAGCAGTACTTC. The chain joins TRBV20-1 to TRBJ2-7; TRBD1 might be the D (5 bases). V was clipped by 0 bases and J by 3 bases, with 15 bases between them. Germline lookup yields CDR1 DFQATT and CDR2 SNEGSKA (reference sequence). The CDR3 loop spans 15 amino acids.

This clonotype has only a few counts. The V gene is TRBV27, the J gene TRBJ2-5; no clear D gene. Trimming left V 5 bases short and J 9 bases short, with 4 bases between. Germline-derived CDR1 and CDR2 are MNHEY and SMNVEV (reference sequence). The CDR3 has 9 amino acids. The CDR3 here is CASSPSQYF. The CDR3 nucleotides are TGTGCCAGCAGTCCTTCCCAGTACTTC.